This paragraph reports one TCR beta chain. Its antigen is currently unknown. The assay was immunoSEQ multiplex PCR, and TCRdb's table has in-frame clones only and misses some. This table has 65,000 to 100,000 clones, 80% appearing once. This specimen comes from a study of T cell responses to AZD1222 COVID-19 vaccine. Study-wide findings and caveats: Reports indicate that nearly half of spike-specific TCRs are directed at unmutated variant regions.

Per germline, CDR1 LNHDA and CDR2 SQIVND (reference sequence). V was pared by 10 bases and J by 6 bases, with 23 bases between. This CDR3 spans 15 amino acids. This material consisted of peripheral blood, taken on day 0 of AZD1222 vaccination. This receptor was identified in an adult in good health. This rearrangement joins TRBV19 to TRBJ2-3, with D perhaps matching TRBD1 (6 bases). In DNA, the CDR3 is TGTGCCACCGCTCCGACAGGCCCGACTCAGGATACGCAGTATTTT. It yields the protein CATAPTGPTQDTQYF. Full variable domain (missing parts from reference TRBV19 and TRBJ2-3): DGGITQSPKYLFRKEGQNVTLSCEQNLNHDAMYWYRQDPGQGLRLIYYSQIVNDFQKGDIAEGYSVSREKKESFPLTVTSAQKNPTAFYLCATAPTGPTQDTQYFGPGTRLTVL.